The 2 T cell receptor beta chains below were found in one sample sequenced in a study of T-cell reconstitution after alpha-beta-depleted transplantation in children. During its preparation, the TCRbeta library received unique molecular identifiers. TCRdb passed the PCR reads through MiXCR, listing each CDR3 protein once. The sample includes approximately 340,000 distinct CDR3 sequences, 10% to 13% of them seen just once. The specimen was PBMCs from the stem cell graft donor, collected from the stem cell graft. Every receptor here comes from a human donor who donated a stem cell graft to a child with acute lymphoblastic leukemia.

The rearrangement joins TRBV7-2 to TRBJ2-5; TRBD1 or TRBD2 may be the D gene (6 bases each). Germline V gene lookup returns CDR1 SGHTA and CDR2 FQGNSA. V was trimmed by 4 bases and J by 5 bases, leaving 17 bases between them. The CDR3 covers 15 residues. The CDR3 protein is CASSSFYRAGETQYF. DNA of the CDR3: TGTGCCAGCAGCTCGTTTTACAGGGCGGGGGAGACCCAGTACTTC.

V gene TRBV10-2 combines with J gene TRBJ2-7, with D hard to call. Trimming removed 0 bases from V and 5 bases from J, with 2 bases in between. The CDR3 consists of 11 residues. Germline V CDR1 and CDR2: WSHSY, SAAADI. CDR3 region: CASSESNEQYF. The CDR3 DNA reads as TGCGCCAGCAGTGAGTCCAACGAGCAGTACTTC.